This T cell receptor beta chain was observed in a study of CD8+CD57+ T cells in acquired aplastic anemia. The template used for profiling TCR beta VDJ and CDR3 was genomic DNA. Using its own MiXCR run on the reads, TCRdb lists one record per CDR3 protein. The sample consists of about 190,000 distinct CDR3 sequences, around 50% of them appearing once. The CDR3 runs to 14 residues. Per the germline V gene, CDR1 is SGHRS and CDR2 is YFSETQ. V dropped 0 bases and J dropped 10; count of bases not matched to a gene: 4. The V gene is TRBV5-1, the J gene TRBJ1-2; 12 nucleotides align to TRBD1. This receptor was obtained from a human donor in good health, serving as a control. The sample was sorted CD4+, CD8+, or CD8+CD57+ T cells (not recorded which) from PBMCs. This CDR3 reads CASSLAGTGGLYTF. The CDR3 coding sequence is TGCGCCAGCAGCTTGGCCGGGACAGGGGGCCTCTACACCTTC.